The present TCR beta chain was sequenced within a study of T cell responses to AZD1222 COVID-19 vaccine. Measured with immunoSEQ multiplex PCR; TCRdb has only the in-frame clones, and not every one. The sample lists fewer than 150,000 clones, roughly 93% occurring once. The CDR3 length is 17 residues. Deletions cut 7 bases from V and 5 bases from J, with 28 bases between. Germline V lookup: CDR1 SGHDT, CDR2 YYEEEE. This material consisted of peripheral blood, taken 28 days after the second AZD1222 dose. This TCR was sampled from an adult who received the AZD1222 COVID-19 vaccine. The chain carries TRBV5-6 and TRBJ2-7; the D gene is possibly TRBD1 (6 bases). CDR3 nucleotide sequence: TGTGCCAGCTGTACTACAGGGTACCAAATCAGCGATCACGAGCAGTACTTC. Translating it yields CASCTTGYQISDHEQYF.